The 4 T cell receptor beta chains in this list originate from one sample, sequenced in a study of tumor and adjacent non-tumor tissue in lung cancer. A modified ARM-PCR protocol with three rounds of nested PCR amplified TCRbeta. TCRdb passed the multiplex PCR reads through MiXCR, listing each CDR3 protein once. This table has about 93,000 distinct CDR3 sequences, more than 60% appearing once. RNA was extracted from bulk tissue without any cell sorting. Sequencing was performed on lung tumor tissue. Receptor source: a man in his sixties or seventies with non-small cell lung cancer.

Notes on this clonotype: One end of the junction does not line up with germline, which may come from a read error. The chain combines TRBV4-1 with TRBJ2-1; no firm D call. The CDR3 loop spans 16 amino acids. Per germline, CDR1 MGHRA and CDR2 YSYEKL. Here the CDR3 reads CASNQVVESSYNEQFF. CDR3 bases: TGCGCCAGCAACCAAGTAGTGGAGAGCTCTTACAATGAGCAGTTCTTC.

This chain links TRBV20-1 with TRBJ2-7; D unresolved. Germline values: CDR1 DFQATT, CDR2 SNEGSKA (reference sequence). The CDR3 has 14 residues. Trimming pared 5 bases from V and 3 bases from J, leaving 17 bases between. In nucleotides, the CDR3 is TGCAGTGCTTCGGCCGTGGTAGGCAACTACGAGCAGTACTTC. Translation: CSASAVVGNYEQYF.

Comment on this clonotype: It is likely a read error, because the conserved phenylalanine at the end of the CDR3 is missing. This chain joins TRBV29-1 and TRBJ2-5, with TRBD1 matching 10 bases. J gave up 5 bases and V 6 bases, and 9 bases lay outside the gene matches. Germline values: CDR1 SQVTM, CDR2 ANQGSEA. The CDR3 is 14 amino acids. Here the CDR3 DNA reads TGCAGCGTACCTCGACAGGGGGCTGGGGAGACCCAGTACTCC. Amino acid sequence: CSVPRQGAGETQYS.

This clonotype was counted at least ten times. The chain links TRBV7-9 to TRBJ2-7; D gene unclear. V was trimmed by 3 bases and J by 2 bases, leaving 11 bases between them. The germline V gene encodes CDR1 SEHNR and CDR2 FQNEAQ (reference sequence). The CDR3 runs to 14 residues. CDR3 sequence (DNA): TGTGCCAGCAGCTTCGGGTTCGGTGCCTACGAGCAGTACTTC. Its protein is CASSFGFGAYEQYF. The variable domain in full, with the rest retrieved from reference TRBV7-9 and TRBJ2-7, is DTGVSQNPRHKITKRGQNVTFRCDPISEHNRLYWYRQTLGQGPEFLTYFQNEAQLEKSRLLSDRFSAERPKGSFSTLEIQRTEQGDSAMYLCASSFGFGAYEQYFGPGTRLTVT.